This T cell receptor beta chain stems from a study of cytomegalovirus exposure and HLA in healthy donors. Broader study findings: The study dropped some indistinguishable V segments, TRBV6-2 and TRBV6-3 among them. Altogether, 164 TCR beta chains were recorded as cytomegalovirus-associated. HLA alleles were associated with 15,000 to 20,000 TCR beta sequences in a later analysis at 0.05 false discovery rate.

A multiplex PCR was run with 60 Vbeta primers and 13 Jbeta primers. The method was immunoSEQ multiplex PCR; TCRdb's version includes in-frame clones alone and lacks a portion of them. Of about 36,000 clones detected, approximately 74% appear once; the ten largest clones hold under 8%. Germline CDR1 is SQVTM and CDR2 is ANQGSEA. V lost 5 bases and J lost 1, with 8 bases in between. This CDR3 is 12 amino acids long. There were likely unrecorded immune exposures, though donors were nominally healthy when sampled. As to this clone: Antigen: not known.

This clonotype was sampled from a man aged 25-40 years in good health and CMV-seronegative. The chain carries TRBV29-1 and TRBJ1-1, with D maybe TRBD1 (5 bases). Specimen: PBMCs. Written as DNA, the CDR3 is TGCAGCGTTTCCACAGGGAACACTGAAGCTTTCTTT. Amino acid sequence: CSVSTGNTEAFF.